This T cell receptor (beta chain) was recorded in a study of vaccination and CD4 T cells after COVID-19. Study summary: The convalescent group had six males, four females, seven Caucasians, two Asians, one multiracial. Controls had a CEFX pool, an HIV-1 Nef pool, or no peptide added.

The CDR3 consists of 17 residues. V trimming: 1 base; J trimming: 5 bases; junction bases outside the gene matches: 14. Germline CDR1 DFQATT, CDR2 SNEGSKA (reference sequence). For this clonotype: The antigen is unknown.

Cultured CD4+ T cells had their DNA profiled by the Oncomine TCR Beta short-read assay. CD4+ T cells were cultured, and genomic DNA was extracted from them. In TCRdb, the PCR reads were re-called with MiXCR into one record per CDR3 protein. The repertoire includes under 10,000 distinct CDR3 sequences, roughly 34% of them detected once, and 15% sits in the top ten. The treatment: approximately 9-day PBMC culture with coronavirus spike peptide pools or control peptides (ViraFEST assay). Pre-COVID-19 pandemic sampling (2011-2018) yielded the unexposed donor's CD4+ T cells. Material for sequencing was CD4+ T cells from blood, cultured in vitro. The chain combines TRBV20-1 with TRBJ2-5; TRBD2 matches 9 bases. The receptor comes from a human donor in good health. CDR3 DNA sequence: TGCAGTGCTAGAGTCCACGGGGTAGCGGGAGTGCGGGAGACCCAGTACTTC. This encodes CSARVHGVAGVRETQYF.